The TCR beta chain under discussion was sequenced for a study of Ad26.COV2.S vaccination and SARS-CoV-2 variants. Study details: Intramuscular Ad26.COV2.S doses were given once or twice, 56 days apart.

Treatment of the sample: some 20 received Ad26.COV2.S at low or high dose, single or two shots; about 5 received placebo; per-sample allocation not given. Material that was analyzed had been drawn on day 63 after the first vaccine or placebo injection. SARS-CoV-2 spike from the Wuhan strain was encoded by the vaccine, an Ad26 vector. Clones were sequenced by immunoSEQ multiplex PCR, and TCRdb holds only the in-frame ones, with some missing. This sample has about 250,000 clones, with approximately 89% found just once. The CDR3 spans 13 residues. Trimming took 11 bases from V and 2 from J, leaving 12 bases between them. Germline CDR1 is MDHEN and CDR2 is SYDVKM. In regard to this clone: Its antigen is still unknown.

Study-wide results and limits: Breadth measured for non-spike TCRs was similar across vaccine and placebo recipients.

The sequence came from a person between 18 and 60 years old who received the Ad26.COV2.S COVID-19 vaccine or a placebo. The chain couples TRBV28 to TRBJ2-2; perhaps TRBD2 as D (7 bases). Specimen: peripheral blood, collected in a trial of Ad26.COV2.S vaccine versus placebo. CDR3 in DNA: TGTGCCTCTGGCGGGGGCAACACCGGGGAGCTGTTTTTT. Translated: CASGGGNTGELFF. The complete variable domain, with remaining parts taken from reference TRBV28 and TRBJ2-2, reads DVKVTQSSRYLVKRTGEKVFLECVQDMDHENMFWYRQDPGLGLRLIYFSYDVKMKEKGDIPEGYSVSREKKERFSLILESASTNQTSMYLCASGGGNTGELFFGEGSRLTVL.